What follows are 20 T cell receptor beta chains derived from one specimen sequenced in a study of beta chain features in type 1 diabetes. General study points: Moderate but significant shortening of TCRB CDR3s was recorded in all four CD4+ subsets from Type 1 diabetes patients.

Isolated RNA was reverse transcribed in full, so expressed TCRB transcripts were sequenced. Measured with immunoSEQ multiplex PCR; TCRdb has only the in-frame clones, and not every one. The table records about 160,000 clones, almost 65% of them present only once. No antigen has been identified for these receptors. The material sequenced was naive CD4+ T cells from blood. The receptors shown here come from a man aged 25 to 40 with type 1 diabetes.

CDR3 DNA sequence: TGCGCCAGCAGTGCCGGGACAGGGTCCTACAATGAGCAGTTCTTC. This gives the protein CASSAGTGSYNEQFF. This chain joins TRBV4-3 and TRBJ2-1; 9 bases map to TRBD1. With 6 bases clipped from V and 1 base from J, the junction kept 4 bases outside the gene matches. Per the germline V gene, CDR1 is LGHNA and CDR2 is YSLEER. This CDR3 has 15 amino acids.

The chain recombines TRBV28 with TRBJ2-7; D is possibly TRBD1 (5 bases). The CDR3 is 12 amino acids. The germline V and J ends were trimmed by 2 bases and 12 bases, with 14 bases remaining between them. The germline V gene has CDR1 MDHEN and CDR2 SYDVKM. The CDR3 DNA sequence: TGTGCCAGCAGTTTACAGGGAAGAAGGCCGTACTTC. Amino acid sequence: CASSLQGRRPYF.

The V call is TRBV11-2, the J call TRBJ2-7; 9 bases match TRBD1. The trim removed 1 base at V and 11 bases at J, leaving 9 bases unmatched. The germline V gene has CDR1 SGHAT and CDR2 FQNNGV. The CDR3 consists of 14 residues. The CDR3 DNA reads TGTGCCAGCAGCTTAGCTCATCTACAGGGGGCAAAGTACTTC. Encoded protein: CASSLAHLQGAKYF.

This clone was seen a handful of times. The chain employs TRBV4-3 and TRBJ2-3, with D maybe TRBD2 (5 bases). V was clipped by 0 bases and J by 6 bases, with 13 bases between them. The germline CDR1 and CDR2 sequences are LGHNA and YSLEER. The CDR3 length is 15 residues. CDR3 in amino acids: CASSQDNPPGDTQYF. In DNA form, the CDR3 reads TGCGCCAGCAGCCAAGATAATCCCCCGGGGGATACGCAGTATTTT.

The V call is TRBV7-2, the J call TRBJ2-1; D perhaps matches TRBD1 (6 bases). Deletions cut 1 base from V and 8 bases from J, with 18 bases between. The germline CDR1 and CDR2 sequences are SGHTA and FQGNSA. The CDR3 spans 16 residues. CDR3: CASSLVGAGNRYEQFF. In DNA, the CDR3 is TGTGCCAGCAGCTTAGTGGGGGCTGGTAATAGGTATGAGCAGTTCTTC.

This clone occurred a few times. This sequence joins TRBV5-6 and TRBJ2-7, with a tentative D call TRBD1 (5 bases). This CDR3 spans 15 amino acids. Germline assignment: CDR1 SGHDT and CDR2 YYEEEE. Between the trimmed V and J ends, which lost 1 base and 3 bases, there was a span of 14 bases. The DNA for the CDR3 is TGTGCCAGCAGCTTGATAGGGGTCGGTGGCTACGAGCAGTACTTC. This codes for CASSLIGVGGYEQYF.

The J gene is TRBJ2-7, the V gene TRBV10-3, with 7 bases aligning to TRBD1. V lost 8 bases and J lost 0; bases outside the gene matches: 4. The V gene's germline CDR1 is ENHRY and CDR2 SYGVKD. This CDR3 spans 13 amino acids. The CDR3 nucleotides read TGTGCCATCTTGGACAGGAGCTCCTACGAGCAGTACTTC. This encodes CAILDRSSYEQYF.

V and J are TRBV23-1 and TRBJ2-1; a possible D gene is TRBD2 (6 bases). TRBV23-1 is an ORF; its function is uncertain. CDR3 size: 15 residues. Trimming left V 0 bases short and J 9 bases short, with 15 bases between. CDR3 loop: CASSQSRLGGIEQFF. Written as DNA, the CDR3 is TGCGCCAGCAGTCAATCGAGGCTGGGCGGGATTGAGCAGTTCTTC.

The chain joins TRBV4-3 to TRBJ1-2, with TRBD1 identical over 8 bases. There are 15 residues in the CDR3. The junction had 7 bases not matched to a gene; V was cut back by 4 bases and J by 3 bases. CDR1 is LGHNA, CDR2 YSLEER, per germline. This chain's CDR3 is CASSPADRGDYGYTF. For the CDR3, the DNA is TGCGCCAGCAGCCCCGCCGACAGGGGCGACTATGGCTACACCTTC.

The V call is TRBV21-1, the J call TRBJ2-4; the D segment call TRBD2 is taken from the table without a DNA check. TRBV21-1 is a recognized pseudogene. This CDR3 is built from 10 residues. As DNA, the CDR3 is TGTGCCAGCCGCGGGGGACACGAGTACTTC. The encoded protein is CASRGGHEYF.

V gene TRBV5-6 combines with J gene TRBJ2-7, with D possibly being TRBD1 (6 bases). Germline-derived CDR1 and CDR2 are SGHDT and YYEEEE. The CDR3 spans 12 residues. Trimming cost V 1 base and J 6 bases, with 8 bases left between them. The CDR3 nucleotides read TGTGCCAGCAGCTTGACAGGGTCCGAGCAGTACTTC. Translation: CASSLTGSEQYF.

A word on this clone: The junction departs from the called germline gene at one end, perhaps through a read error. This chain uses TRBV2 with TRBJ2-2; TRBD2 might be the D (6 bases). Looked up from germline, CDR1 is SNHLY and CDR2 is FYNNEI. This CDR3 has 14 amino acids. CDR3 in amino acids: CASSQIVVGGTTLF. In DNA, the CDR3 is TGTGCCAGCAGCCAGATCGTCGTCGGGGGTACTACACTTTTT.

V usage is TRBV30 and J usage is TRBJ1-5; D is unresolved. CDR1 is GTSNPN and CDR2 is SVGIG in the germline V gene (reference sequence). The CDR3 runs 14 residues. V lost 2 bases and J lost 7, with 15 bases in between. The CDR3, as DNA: TGTGCCTGGAGTCCCCCTGGGTTATCCCAGCCCCAGCATTTT. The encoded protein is CAWSPPGLSQPQHF. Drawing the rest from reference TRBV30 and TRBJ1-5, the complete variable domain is SQTIHQWPATLVQPVGSPLSLECTVEGTSNPNLYWYRQAAGRGLQLLFYSVGIGQISSEVPQNLSASRPQDRQFILSSKKLLLSDSGFYLCAWSPPGLSQPQHFGDGTRLSIL.

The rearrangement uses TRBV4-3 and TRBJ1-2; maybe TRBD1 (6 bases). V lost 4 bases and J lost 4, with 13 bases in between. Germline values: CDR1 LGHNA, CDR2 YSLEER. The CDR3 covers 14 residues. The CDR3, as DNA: TGCGCCAGCAGCCGCCGGGACACCCTCTATGGCTACACCTTC. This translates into CASSRRDTLYGYTF.

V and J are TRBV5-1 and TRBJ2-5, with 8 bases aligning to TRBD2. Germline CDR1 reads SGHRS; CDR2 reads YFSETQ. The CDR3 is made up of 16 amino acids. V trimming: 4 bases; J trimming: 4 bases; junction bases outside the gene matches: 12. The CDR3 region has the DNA TGCGCCAGCAGCAATACCATAAGTGCGGGGGGAGAGACCCAGTACTTC. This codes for CASSNTISAGGETQYF. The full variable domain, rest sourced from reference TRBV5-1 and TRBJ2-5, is KAGVTQTPRYLIKTRGQQVTLSCSPISGHRSVSWYQQTPGQGLQFLFEYFSETQRNKGNFPGRFSGRQFSNSRSEMNVSTLELGDSALYLCASSNTISAGGETQYFGPGTRLLVL.

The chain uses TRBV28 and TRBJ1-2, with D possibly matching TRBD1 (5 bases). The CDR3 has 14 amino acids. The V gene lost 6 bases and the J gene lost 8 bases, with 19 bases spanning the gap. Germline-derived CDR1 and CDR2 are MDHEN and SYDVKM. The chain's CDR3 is CASRRSSGTPGYTF. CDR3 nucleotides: TGTGCCAGCAGGCGAAGCTCCGGGACGCCCGGCTACACCTTC.

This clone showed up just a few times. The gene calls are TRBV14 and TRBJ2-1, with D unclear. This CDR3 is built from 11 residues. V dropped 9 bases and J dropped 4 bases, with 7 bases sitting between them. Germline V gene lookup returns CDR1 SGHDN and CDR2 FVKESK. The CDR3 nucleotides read TGTGCCAGGGACGGGTACAATGAGCAGTTCTTC. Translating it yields CARDGYNEQFF.

The CDR3 bases are TGTGCCAGCAGCTTCTCTGGGACGGCTAGCTCCTACGAGCAGTACTTC. Protein sequence: CASSFSGTASSYEQYF. This sequence joins TRBV7-2 and TRBJ2-7; D tentatively reads TRBD1 or TRBD2 (5 bases each). V shed 3 bases and J shed 0 bases, with 15 bases lying between them. Germline CDR1 reads SGHTA; CDR2 reads FQGNSA. The CDR3 has 16 residues.

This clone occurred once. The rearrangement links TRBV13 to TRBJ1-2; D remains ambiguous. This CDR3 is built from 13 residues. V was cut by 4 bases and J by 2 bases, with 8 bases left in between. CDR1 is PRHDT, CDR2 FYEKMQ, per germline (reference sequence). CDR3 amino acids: CASSSGQNYGYTF. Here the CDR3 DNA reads TGTGCCAGCAGCTCCGGGCAGAACTATGGCTACACCTTC. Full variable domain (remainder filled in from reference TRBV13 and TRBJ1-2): AAGVIQSPRHLIKEKRETATLKCYPIPRHDTVYWYQQGPGQDPQFLISFYEKMQSDKGSIPDRFSAQQFSDYHSELNMSSLELGDSALYFCASSSGQNYGYTFGSGTRLTVV.

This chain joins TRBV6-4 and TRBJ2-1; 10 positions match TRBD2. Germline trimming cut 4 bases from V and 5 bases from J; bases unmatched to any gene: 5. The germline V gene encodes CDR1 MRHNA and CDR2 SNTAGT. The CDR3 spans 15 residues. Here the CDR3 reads CASSAGTSGDNEQFF. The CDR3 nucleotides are TGTGCCAGCAGTGCCGGAACTAGCGGGGACAATGAGCAGTTCTTC.